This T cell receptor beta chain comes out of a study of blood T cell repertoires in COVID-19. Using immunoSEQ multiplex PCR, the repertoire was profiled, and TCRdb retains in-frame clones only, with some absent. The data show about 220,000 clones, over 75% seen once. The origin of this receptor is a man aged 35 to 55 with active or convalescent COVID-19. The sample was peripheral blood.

The CDR3 spells CASSVDIYGYTF. DNA for the CDR3: TGTGCCAGCAGCGTAGACATCTATGGCTACACCTTC. The chain couples TRBV9 to TRBJ1-2, with D unclear. Trimming took off 0 bases at V and 4 bases at J, with 4 bases between the two ends. The CDR3 contains 12 residues. Looked up from germline, CDR1 is SGDLS and CDR2 is YYNGEE.